The 7 T cell receptor beta chains below were found in one sample sequenced in a study of blood T cell repertoires in COVID-19. Method: immunoSEQ multiplex PCR; TCRdb's copy keeps in-frame clones and lacks some. The data hold approximately 100,000 clones, with approximately 83% observed a single time. Source material: PBMCs or T cells enriched from blood (not recorded which). These receptors were collected from a woman in her fifties or sixties who had recovered from COVID-19.

This clone was recorded a few times. The V call is TRBV6-5, the J call TRBJ1-1; 10 bases align to TRBD1. Germline CDR1 and CDR2: MNHEY and SVGAGI. V dropped 2 bases and J dropped 11; count of bases not matched to a gene: 8. The CDR3 consists of 14 residues. CDR3 coding DNA: TGTGCCAGCAGTTACGGGACAGGGGATTTGTGGGCTTTCTTT. Translating gives CASSYGTGDLWAFF.

V gene TRBV7-3 combines with J gene TRBJ2-1, with 7 bases fitting TRBD2. The CDR3 is made up of 16 amino acids. The germline V gene has CDR1 SGHTA and CDR2 FQGTGA. V shed 1 base, J shed 4 bases, and the junction held 7 bases outside the gene matches. In nucleotides, the CDR3 is TGTGCCAGCAGCTTAAGGTCCAGCGGGACTTACAATGAGCAGTTCTTC. The encoded protein is CASSLRSSGTYNEQFF.

The chain uses TRBV20-1 and TRBJ1-6, with 7 nucleotides matching TRBD1. Trimming at V came to 3 bases and at J to 2 bases, leaving 4 bases not matched to a gene. Germline CDR1 reads DFQATT; CDR2 reads SNEGSKA (reference sequence). The CDR3 consists of 15 residues. The CDR3 DNA is TGCAGTGCTAGTGTCCAGGGGGCCTATAATTCACCCCTCCACTTT. This gives the protein CSASVQGAYNSPLHF.

The chain employs TRBV6-6 and TRBJ2-5; 7 nucleotides agree with TRBD1. The V gene's germline CDR1 is MNHNY and CDR2 SVGAGI (reference sequence). The CDR3 contains 16 residues. The junction had 9 bases not matched to a gene; V was cut back by 0 bases and J by 5 bases. CDR3 sequence (DNA): TGTGCCAGCAGTTACTCGAACAGGGGAGCATGGGAGACCCAGTACTTC. The encoded protein is CASSYSNRGAWETQYF.

The chain employs TRBV4-1 and TRBJ1-2; D ambiguous. Germline CDR1 and CDR2: MGHRA and YSYEKL. The CDR3 loop spans 14 amino acids. Trimming pared 4 bases from V and 5 bases from J, leaving 14 bases between. DNA of the CDR3: TGCGCCAGCAGCCCTCCGACCGGGAGGTATGGCTACACCTTC. Translation: CASSPPTGRYGYTF.

The chain has TRBV9 and TRBJ1-3, with 7 bases aligning to TRBD1. V was pared by 0 bases and J by 0 bases, with 3 bases of the junction left unmatched. CDR3 length equals 16 residues. Germline V gene data show CDR1 as SGDLS and CDR2 as YYNGEE. Here the CDR3 reads CASSVEQGFSGNTIYF. CDR3 DNA: TGTGCCAGCAGCGTAGAACAGGGGTTCTCTGGAAACACCATATATTTT.

The rearrangement links TRBV27 to TRBJ1-5; 7 nucleotides match TRBD1. The germline gives CDR1 MNHEY, CDR2 SMNVEV (reference sequence). The CDR3 contains 15 residues. V lost 4 bases to trimming and J lost 3 bases; unmatched junction nucleotides: 6. The CDR3 sequence: CASSSAQGYNQPQHF. DNA of the CDR3: TGTGCCAGCAGTTCTGCACAGGGGTACAATCAGCCCCAGCATTTT.